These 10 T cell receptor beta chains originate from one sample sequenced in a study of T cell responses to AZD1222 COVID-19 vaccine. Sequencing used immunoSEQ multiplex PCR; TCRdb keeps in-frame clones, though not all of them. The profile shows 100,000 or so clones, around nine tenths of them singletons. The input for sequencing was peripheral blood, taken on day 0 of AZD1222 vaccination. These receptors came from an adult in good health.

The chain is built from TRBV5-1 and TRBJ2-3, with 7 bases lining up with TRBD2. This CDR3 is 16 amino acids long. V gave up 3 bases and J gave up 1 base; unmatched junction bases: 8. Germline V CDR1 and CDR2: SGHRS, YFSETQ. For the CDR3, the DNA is TGCGCCAGCAGCTGGGGGGGAGAGAGGGGCACAGATACGCAGTATTTT. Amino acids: CASSWGGERGTDTQYF.

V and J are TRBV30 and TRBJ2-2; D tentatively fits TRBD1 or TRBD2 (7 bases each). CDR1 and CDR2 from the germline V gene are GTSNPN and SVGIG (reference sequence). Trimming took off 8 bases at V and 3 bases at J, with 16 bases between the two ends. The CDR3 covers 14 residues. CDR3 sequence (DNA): TGTGCCGGGGGGGCGGGACAGTACACCGGGGAGCTGTTTTTT. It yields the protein CAGGAGQYTGELFF.

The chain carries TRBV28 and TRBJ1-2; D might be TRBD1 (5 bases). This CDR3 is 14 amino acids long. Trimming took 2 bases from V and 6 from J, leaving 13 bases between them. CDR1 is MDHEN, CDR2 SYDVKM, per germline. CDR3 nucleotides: TGTGCCAGCAGTTTAGGGAGACAGACTAATGGCTACACCTTC. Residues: CASSLGRQTNGYTF.

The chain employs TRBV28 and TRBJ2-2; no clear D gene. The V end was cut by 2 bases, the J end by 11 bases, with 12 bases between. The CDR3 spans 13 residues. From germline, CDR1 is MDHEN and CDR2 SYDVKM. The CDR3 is CASSLGRNRELFF. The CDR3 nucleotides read TGTGCCAGCAGTTTAGGACGGAACCGAGAGCTGTTTTTT.

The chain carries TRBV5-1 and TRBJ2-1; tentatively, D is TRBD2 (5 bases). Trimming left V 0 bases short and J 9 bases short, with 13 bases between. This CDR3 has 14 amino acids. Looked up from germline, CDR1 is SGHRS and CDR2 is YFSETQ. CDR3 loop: CASSLVPSAGEQFF. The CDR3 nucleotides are TGCGCCAGCAGCTTGGTCCCCAGCGCGGGTGAGCAGTTCTTC.

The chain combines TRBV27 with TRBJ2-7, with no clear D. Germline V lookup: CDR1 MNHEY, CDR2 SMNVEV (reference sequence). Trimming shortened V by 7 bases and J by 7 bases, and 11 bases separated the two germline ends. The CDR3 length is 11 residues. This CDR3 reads CASTDHEEQYF. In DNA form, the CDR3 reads TGTGCCAGCACCGACCACGAAGAGCAGTACTTC.

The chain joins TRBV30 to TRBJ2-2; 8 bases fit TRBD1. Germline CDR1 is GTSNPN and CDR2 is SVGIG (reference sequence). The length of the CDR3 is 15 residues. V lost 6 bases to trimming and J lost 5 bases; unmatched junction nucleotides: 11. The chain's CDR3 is CACRYWTGITGELFF. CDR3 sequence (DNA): TGTGCCTGCCGATACTGGACAGGGATAACCGGGGAGCTGTTTTTT.

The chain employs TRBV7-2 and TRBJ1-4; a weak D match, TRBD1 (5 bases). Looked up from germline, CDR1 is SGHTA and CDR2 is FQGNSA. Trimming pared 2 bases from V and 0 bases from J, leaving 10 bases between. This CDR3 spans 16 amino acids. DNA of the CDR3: TGTGCCAGCAGCTTAACAGGAGTTGCAACTAATGAAAAACTGTTTTTT. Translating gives CASSLTGVATNEKLFF. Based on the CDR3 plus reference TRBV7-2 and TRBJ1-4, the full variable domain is GAGVSQSPSNKVTEKGKDVELRCDPISGHTALYWYRQSLGQGLEFLIYFQGNSAPDKSGLPSDRFSAERTGGSVSTLTIQRTQQEDSAVYLCASSLTGVATNEKLFFGSGTQLSVL.

The CDR3 DNA reads as TGTGCCAGCATCGCATTCAGGGGCGTGGCGTCTGAAGCTTTCTTT. This encodes CASIAFRGVASEAFF. This chain links TRBV7-9 with TRBJ1-1, with D possibly TRBD1 on 6 matching bases. V shed 7 bases and J shed 6 bases, with 21 bases lying between them. The CDR3 consists of 15 residues. Germline lookup yields CDR1 SEHNR and CDR2 FQNEAQ (reference sequence).

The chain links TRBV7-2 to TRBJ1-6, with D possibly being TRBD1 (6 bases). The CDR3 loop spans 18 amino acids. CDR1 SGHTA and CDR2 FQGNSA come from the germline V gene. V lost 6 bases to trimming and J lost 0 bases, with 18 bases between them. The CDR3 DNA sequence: TGTGCCAGCAGGGGCGGGACACAGTTTTTCTCCTATAATTCACCCCTCCACTTT. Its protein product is CASRGGTQFFSYNSPLHF.